The rows below give T cell receptor beta chains drawn from one sample of a study of T-cell memory formation after mild COVID-19. Via MiXCR, TCRdb re-called the 5' RACE reads, giving one row per CDR3 protein. This sample has over 300,000 distinct CDR3 sequences, with more than 20% found just once. The sequenced sample was PBMCs or a T cell subset sorted from them (not recorded which). These receptors were collected from a man between 18 and 29 years old who had mild COVID-19 (a few samples of this study predate the infection). Cell type and time point are not known. Each CDR3 is given with its conserved first and last residue. The order of the fields is V gene, D gene, J gene, clone size, CDR3 DNA, CDR3 protein. D genes are given only for firm matches. Clone size is shown for a subset of rows, as once, few, many or a class of expanded clone.

v_gene: TRBV28; d_gene: NA; j_gene: TRBJ1-5; abundance: NA; CDR3nt: TGTGCCAGCATCCAGGCCAGGAATCAGCCCCAGCATTTT; CDR3aa: CASIQARNQPQHF
v_gene: TRBV20-1; d_gene: NA; j_gene: TRBJ2-3; abundance: NA; CDR3nt: TGCAGTGCTAGATCAGGCACAGATACGCAGTATTTT; CDR3aa: CSARSGTDTQYF
v_gene: TRBV20-1; d_gene: NA; j_gene: TRBJ1-6; abundance: NA; CDR3nt: TGCAGTGCTAGGAGGGAGACCTCCTATAATTCACCCCTCCACTTT; CDR3aa: CSARRETSYNSPLHF
v_gene: TRBV9; d_gene: NA; j_gene: TRBJ1-2; abundance: few; CDR3nt: TGTGCCAGCAGCGTAGGTATGGCTAACTATGGCTACACCTTC; CDR3aa: CASSVGMANYGYTF
v_gene: TRBV20-1; d_gene: NA; j_gene: TRBJ2-3; abundance: many; CDR3nt: TGCAGTGCCCCCCTGCCCAGGGCCCAAAACACAGATACGCAGTATTTT; CDR3aa: CSAPLPRAQNTDTQYF
v_gene: TRBV4-3; d_gene: NA; j_gene: TRBJ1-3; abundance: few; CDR3nt: TGCGCCAGCAGCCCCCTTGGAAGCTCTGGAAACACCATATATTTT; CDR3aa: CASSPLGSSGNTIYF
v_gene: TRBV27; d_gene: TRBD2; j_gene: TRBJ2-7; abundance: few; CDR3nt: TGTGCCAGCAGTTCTGGGCGGGAGACAGTGAGCTACGAGCAGTACTTC; CDR3aa: CASSSGRETVSYEQYF
v_gene: TRBV10-2; d_gene: TRBD2; j_gene: TRBJ2-3; abundance: NA; CDR3nt: TGCGCCAGCAGTGAACCCCCGGGACTAGCAGCAGATACGCAGTATTTT; CDR3aa: CASSEPPGLAADTQYF
v_gene: TRBV20-1; d_gene: NA; j_gene: TRBJ1-1; abundance: once; CDR3nt: TGCAGTGCTAGGTGGGAGATAAGCACTGAAGCTTTCTTT; CDR3aa: CSARWEISTEAFF
v_gene: TRBV28; d_gene: TRBD1; j_gene: TRBJ2-1; abundance: few; CDR3nt: TGTGCCAGCAGTTTCTTGGGACAGTTCAATGAGCAGTTCTTC; CDR3aa: CASSFLGQFNEQFF
v_gene: TRBV12-3/TRBV12-4; d_gene: NA; j_gene: TRBJ2-1; abundance: NA; CDR3nt: TGTGCCAGCAGTTTACGGGGGGCCCATGAGCAGTTCTTC; CDR3aa: CASSLRGAHEQFF
v_gene: TRBV7-2; d_gene: NA; j_gene: TRBJ1-2; abundance: NA; CDR3nt: TGTGCCAGCAGCTTAGCAGGGAATGGCTACACCTTC; CDR3aa: CASSLAGNGYTF
v_gene: TRBV7-3; d_gene: NA; j_gene: TRBJ2-3; abundance: few; CDR3nt: TGTGCCAGCAGCTGGGGCTATAGTGCAGATACGCAGTATTTT; CDR3aa: CASSWGYSADTQYF
v_gene: TRBV4-1; d_gene: TRBD2; j_gene: TRBJ2-1; abundance: few; CDR3nt: TGCGCCAGCAGCCAGCCTGCGGGGGGGCCAAACAATGAGCAGTTCTTC; CDR3aa: CASSQPAGGPNNEQFF
v_gene: TRBV6-2/TRBV6-3; d_gene: TRBD2; j_gene: TRBJ2-3; abundance: NA; CDR3nt: TGTGCCAGCAGCGGACTAGATAGGTTTCCAGATACGCAGTATTTT; CDR3aa: CASSGLDRFPDTQYF
v_gene: TRBV6-5; d_gene: NA; j_gene: TRBJ2-3; abundance: few; CDR3nt: TGTGCCAGCAGTTACTCTGGCGTTGGAGCGCAGTATTTT; CDR3aa: CASSYSGVGAQYF
v_gene: TRBV6-1; d_gene: TRBD2; j_gene: TRBJ2-3; abundance: few; CDR3nt: TGTGCCAGCAGCGCCGGGACTAGCTATTCAGATACGCAGTATTTT; CDR3aa: CASSAGTSYSDTQYF
v_gene: TRBV3-1; d_gene: NA; j_gene: TRBJ2-3; abundance: few; CDR3nt: TGTGCCACCCTGGGGCAGGGTGCAGATACGCAGTATTTT; CDR3aa: CATLGQGADTQYF
v_gene: TRBV4-3; d_gene: NA; j_gene: TRBJ2-1; abundance: NA; CDR3nt: TGCGCCAGCAGCCAACAATCCGGGTTTGAGCAGTTCTTC; CDR3aa: CASSQQSGFEQFF
v_gene: TRBV10-3; d_gene: TRBD2; j_gene: TRBJ2-2; abundance: few; CDR3nt: TGTGCCATCAGTGAAGCGGGGAGCACCGGGGAGCTGTTTTTT; CDR3aa: CAISEAGSTGELFF
v_gene: TRBV5-6; d_gene: TRBD1; j_gene: TRBJ1-2; abundance: few; CDR3nt: TGTGCCAGCAGCTTGGTGGGACAGCGACCCGATGGTTATGGCTACACCTTC; CDR3aa: CASSLVGQRPDGYGYTF
v_gene: TRBV4-1; d_gene: NA; j_gene: TRBJ2-7; abundance: few; CDR3nt: TGCGCCAGCAGTCAAACCGGAGGGGCAGCCTACGAGCAGTACTTC; CDR3aa: CASSQTGGAAYEQYF
v_gene: TRBV29-1; d_gene: TRBD2; j_gene: TRBJ2-5; abundance: NA; CDR3nt: TGCAGCGCTACAGCGGCTAGCGGGGTTGGGGCCCAGTACTTC; CDR3aa: CSATAASGVGAQYF
v_gene: TRBV12-3/TRBV12-4; d_gene: NA; j_gene: TRBJ1-5; abundance: NA; CDR3nt: TGTGCCAGCAGTACCGGGCCATGGAGCAATCAGCCCCAGCATTTT; CDR3aa: CASSTGPWSNQPQHF
v_gene: TRBV7-3; d_gene: NA; j_gene: TRBJ2-3; abundance: NA; CDR3nt: TGTGCCAGCAGCCCCCGCGGACAGACGCAGTATTTT; CDR3aa: CASSPRGQTQYF
v_gene: TRBV2; d_gene: NA; j_gene: TRBJ2-1; abundance: few; CDR3nt: TGTGCCAGCATGGGAGTGACTAGGCGGGTCTTC; CDR3aa: CASMGVTRRVF
v_gene: TRBV2; d_gene: TRBD2; j_gene: TRBJ2-7; abundance: NA; CDR3nt: TGTGCCAGCAGCGCCGGGACTAGCGGGGGAGTAGAGCAGTACTTC; CDR3aa: CASSAGTSGGVEQYF
v_gene: TRBV7-6; d_gene: TRBD2; j_gene: TRBJ2-5; abundance: once; CDR3nt: TGTGCCAGCAGCTCCGGGGGGGTGGTACAAGAGACCCAGTACTTC; CDR3aa: CASSSGGVVQETQYF
v_gene: TRBV12-3/TRBV12-4; d_gene: TRBD1; j_gene: TRBJ2-3; abundance: NA; CDR3nt: TGTGCCAGCACCGGGGACAGGGAATATGGCACAGATACGCAGTATTTT; CDR3aa: CASTGDREYGTDTQYF
v_gene: TRBV5-4; d_gene: NA; j_gene: TRBJ2-2; abundance: few; CDR3nt: TGTGCCAGCAGCAAGAAGGACACCGGGGAGCTGTTTTTT; CDR3aa: CASSKKDTGELFF